These T cell receptor beta chains were read from a single sample in a study of technical replicates of blood from several donors. Produced via immunoSEQ multiplex PCR; TCRdb's table is partial and in-frame only. The data show tens of thousands of clones, just under 95% seen once. The material sequenced was T cells isolated from PBMCs. The receptors derive from a human donor in good health. CDR3s include the opening cysteine and the closing phenylalanine or tryptophan.

>TRBV2|TRBJ2-7
CASQSTTGYEQYF
>TRBV18|TRBJ2-1
CASSPRGLATYNEQFF
>TRBV6-1|TRBJ2-2
CASTSGVWMTGELFF
>TRBV6-5|TRBJ1-4
CASRPQGYEKLFF
>TRBV9|TRBJ2-2
CASGNRDSIGELFF
>TRBV9|TRBJ2-3
CASSVAQGRPDTQYF
>TRBV29-1|TRBJ2-7
CSVGWSSYEQYF
>TRBV9|TRBJ2-1
CASSVAESSYNEQFF
>TRBV28|TRBJ1-1
CASSLGGENTEAFF
>TRBV15|TRBJ1-2
CATSKGGERWYGYTF
>TRBV9|TRBJ2-1
CASSATGNMNGEQFF
>TRBV5-1|TRBJ1-4
CATRRGPEEKLFF
>TRBV27|TRBJ2-5
CASTEGGGQETQYF
>TRBV11-3|TRBJ2-3
CASSSPRLAGTDTQYF
>TRBV4-1|TRBJ2-7
CASSQRPGDEQYF
>TRBV4-2|TRBJ1-1
CASSQSTSLNTEAFF
>TRBV7-8|TRBJ2-3
CASSRNRDTGDDTQYF
>TRBV7-3|TRBJ2-3
CASSPSSSDSTQYF
>TRBV2|TRBJ2-5
CASSPRTGYETQYF
>TRBV2|TRBJ2-7
CASSLDRATSYEQYF
>TRBV10-1|TRBJ2-3
CASSRTSGSTDTQYF
>TRBV12-5|TRBJ1-1
CASGPNVDRGLNTEAFF
>TRBV27|TRBJ2-3
CASSYTTGGLDTQYF
>TRBV15|TRBJ2-3
CATSRVSDTQYF
>TRBV6-5|TRBJ2-7
CASSYGSMSEQYF
>TRBV5-1|TRBJ2-7
CASKWAGGAYEQYF
>TRBV15|TRBJ1-2
CATSTDTADGYTF
>TRBV7-2|TRBJ1-1
CASSYQIMNTEAFF
>TRBV28|TRBJ2-7
CASSSNRRGYEQYF
>TRBV15|TRBJ2-7
CATSKGDRHYEQYF
>TRBV5-1|TRBJ2-1
CASSYSTSTAYNEQFF
>TRBV4-1|TRBJ2-3
CASSQELGTGRLDTQYF
>TRBV30|TRBJ2-4
CAWSSYRNIQYF
>TRBV7-2|TRBJ1-2
CASRTRTGANYGYTF